Sequencing of this TCR beta chain was carried out in a study of post-analysis software for immune sequencing data. Study background: Recorded disease courses covered relapsing-remitting, secondary progressive and progressive-relapsing multiple sclerosis. Some patients had no subtype annotation.

Of note for this clonotype: The antigen is undetermined.

General observations from the study: Under F measure analysis, samples from one preparation batch co-clustered strongly. Patients had higher frequencies than controls of a handful of TRBV segments, including TRBV5-6, TRBV5-1 and TRBV20-1.

The authors incorporated unique molecular identifiers into the TCR beta cDNA libraries. Around 500,000 cDNA molecules were obtained per 1 to 10 million input T cells. TCRdb passed the PCR reads through MiXCR, listing each CDR3 protein once. The sample has about 770,000 distinct CDR3 sequences; 46% are singletons. This CDR3 is built from 15 residues. The V gene end was trimmed by 9 bases and the J gene end by 3 bases; junction bases not matched to a gene: 14. Germline V CDR1 and CDR2: WSHSY, SAAADI. This sequence originates from a girl aged 10 to 17 with multiple sclerosis. V is TRBV10-2 and J is TRBJ2-7; 7 bases match TRBD2. The sample was blood. The CDR3 nucleotides read TGCGCCAGTGGCCCGGCGGCGGGAGTCTTCTACGAGCAGTACTTC. Translating it yields CASGPAAGVFYEQYF.